This TCR beta chain was found in a study of CXCR3-negative and CXCR3-positive naive CD8 T cells. Study outcomes and limitations: It was found that naive subsets had comparable surface CD5, and TCR strength was inferred from TRB CDR3 properties. Similar TRBV-TRBJ gene usage was seen in naive CXCR3-negative and CXCR3-positive cells, but not in memory cells. Greater hydrophobicity was found in TRB CDR3s of CXCR3-positive naive cells than of CXCR3-negative naive cells.

Germline V CDR1 and CDR2: SEHNR, FQNEAQ (reference sequence). The CDR3 sequence is 15 residues long. Naive CD8+ T cells carried a CD45RO-CCR7+CD27+CD95- phenotype. UMI labels and 5' RACE were used to prepare the TRB cDNA libraries. TCRdb derives one entry per CDR3 protein from the 5' RACE reads, leaving out DNA. Here the sample table reports about 130,000 distinct CDR3 sequences. In regard to this clonotype: Its antigen is unknown.

The TCR was taken from a human donor in good health. Some clones in this sample may be carry-over from other donors' samples. The chain links TRBV7-9 to TRBJ2-1; TCRdb reports TRBD2, a call that lacks DNA to check it against. The specimen sequenced was naive CXCR3- CD8+ T cells from blood. Subset indicated: CD45RO-CCR7+CD27+CD95- naive CD8+ T cells lacking CXCR3 (TNR3-). This CDR3 reads CASSLPGGGVNEQFF.